This T cell receptor (beta chain) was captured in a study of blood T cell repertoires in COVID-19. Sequencing was performed with immunoSEQ multiplex PCR; in TCRdb, only in-frame clones are kept and a portion is missing. The table records hundreds of thousands of clones, about 94% of them present only once. Germline CDR1 SGHDN, CDR2 FVKESK. The CDR3 has 15 amino acids. The V gene lost 1 base and the J gene lost 8 bases, with 17 bases spanning the gap. The V gene is TRBV14, the J gene TRBJ1-2, with D perhaps TRBD1 (6 bases). The specimen sequenced was peripheral blood. This receptor was taken from a man in his 60s with COVID-19, enrolled during active disease. The CDR3 nucleotides are TGTGCCAGCAGCCAAGTACCGCGGGGGGGACACGGCTACACCTTC. It specifies CASSQVPRGGHGYTF.